Sequencing of this T cell receptor beta chain was carried out in a study of blood T cell repertoires in COVID-19. Study summary: T cells, B-cell-depleted T cells, or PBMCs provided the cDNA or gDNA that served as material.

V was cut by 3 bases and J by 8 bases, with 18 bases left in between. Germline values: CDR1 SGDLS, CDR2 YYNGEE. CDR3 length: 15 amino acids. Authors' methods: Reference gene primer amplification gave estimated nucleated cell counts. Clones were sequenced by immunoSEQ multiplex PCR, and TCRdb holds only the in-frame ones, with some missing. The V and J calls and clone size are taken from that table; D and trimming were inferred from the DNA. The sample yields 47,000 or so clones, about 86% seen once. The V call is TRBV9, the J call TRBJ1-3; perhaps TRBD1 as D (5 bases). Sequences were obtained from peripheral blood. The sequence was collected from an elderly woman with COVID-19, enrolled during active disease. This CDR3 is CASSGLGGTGDTIYF. DNA of the CDR3: TGTGCCAGCAGCGGCCTCGGGGGGACCGGAGACACCATATATTTT.